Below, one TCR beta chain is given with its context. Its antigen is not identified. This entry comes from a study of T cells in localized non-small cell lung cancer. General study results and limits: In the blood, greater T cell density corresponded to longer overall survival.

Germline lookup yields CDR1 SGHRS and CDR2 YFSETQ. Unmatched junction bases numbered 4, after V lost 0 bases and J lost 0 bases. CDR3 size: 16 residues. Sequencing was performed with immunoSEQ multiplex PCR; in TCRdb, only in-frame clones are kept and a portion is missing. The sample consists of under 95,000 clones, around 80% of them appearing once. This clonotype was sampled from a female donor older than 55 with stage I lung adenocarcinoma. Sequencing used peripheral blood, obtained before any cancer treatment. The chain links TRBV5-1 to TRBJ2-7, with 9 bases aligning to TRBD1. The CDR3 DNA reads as TGCGCCAGCAGCTTGGCCGGGACAGGGAGCTCCTACGAGCAGTACTTC. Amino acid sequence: CASSLAGTGSSYEQYF.